This TCR beta chain was identified during a study of control samples from healthy donors and cancer patients. The assay was immunoSEQ multiplex PCR, and TCRdb's table has in-frame clones only and misses some. The sample yields some 180,000 clones, of which the top ten take up 2% to 2.5%. The clonotype originates from a woman under 40 in good health. Sequencing used blood.

This CDR3 is CASSQEQGAERGYTF. CDR3 sequence (DNA): TGTGCCAGCAGCCAAGAACAGGGGGCGGAACGGGGCTACACCTTC. The chain joins TRBV4-2 to TRBJ1-2, with TRBD1 identical over 9 bases. The germline CDR1 and CDR2 sequences are LGHNA and YNFKEQ. CDR3 length: 15 residues. V shed 0 bases and J 8 bases; nucleotides not matched to a gene: 7.